This TCR beta chain stems from a study of blood T cell repertoires in COVID-19. Study summary: Acute-phase and convalescent COVID-19 samples originated in the United States, Italy and Spain. PBMCs, B-cell-depleted T cells, or T cells were the source of the cDNA or gDNA that made up the material.

Per the study methods: Researchers report that nucleated cell counts were estimated from reference gene primer amplification. Sequencing used immunoSEQ multiplex PCR; TCRdb keeps in-frame clones, though not all of them. That table furnishes V, J and clone size, whereas the DNA furnished D and trimming. The table lists tens of thousands of clones, less than 95% of them singletons, with roughly 1% in the top ten. Germline loops: CDR1 LNHDA, CDR2 SQIVND (reference sequence). The CDR3 loop spans 13 amino acids. Germline trimming cut 10 bases from V and 7 bases from J; bases unmatched to any gene: 7. The sequence derives from a woman aged 45-59 years in a cohort sampled during active COVID-19. What was sequenced was peripheral blood. V is TRBV19 and J is TRBJ2-2; TRBD1 matches at 9 bases. CDR3 DNA: TGTGCCATTCAGGGACAGGGTATCGGGGAGCTGTTTTTT. Translated: CAIQGQGIGELFF.